This T cell receptor beta chain was sequenced for a study of shared clonotypes between healthy human individuals. Naive CD8 populations comprised CD45RO-negative cells positively selected for CCR7, excluding terminally differentiated effector memory CD45RA+ cells. The donors, healthy adults who were HIV-negative, had experienced no recent acute infections or vaccinations. Data came from immunoSEQ multiplex PCR; TCRdb stores just in-frame clones and leaves some out. This sample has millions of clones, with about 95% found just once. V dropped 0 bases and J dropped 4 bases, with 13 bases sitting between them. Germline V lookup: CDR1 KGHSH, CDR2 LQKENI. The CDR3 contains 15 residues.

The specimen sequenced was naive CD8+ T cells sorted from blood. The origin of this receptor is a man younger than 35 in good health. The chain uses TRBV18 and TRBJ2-7; D possibly uses TRBD1 or TRBD2 (5 bases each). This CDR3 is CASSPPGASGYEQYF. The CDR3 DNA sequence: TGTGCCAGCTCACCACCCGGGGCATCAGGATACGAGCAGTACTTC. The complete variable domain, with remaining parts taken from reference TRBV18 and TRBJ2-7, reads NAGVMQNPRHLVRRRGQEARLRCSPMKGHSHVYWYRQLPEEGLKFMVYLQKENIIDESGMPKERFSAEFPKEGPSILRIQQVVRGDSAAYFCASSPPGASGYEQYFGPGTRLTVT.